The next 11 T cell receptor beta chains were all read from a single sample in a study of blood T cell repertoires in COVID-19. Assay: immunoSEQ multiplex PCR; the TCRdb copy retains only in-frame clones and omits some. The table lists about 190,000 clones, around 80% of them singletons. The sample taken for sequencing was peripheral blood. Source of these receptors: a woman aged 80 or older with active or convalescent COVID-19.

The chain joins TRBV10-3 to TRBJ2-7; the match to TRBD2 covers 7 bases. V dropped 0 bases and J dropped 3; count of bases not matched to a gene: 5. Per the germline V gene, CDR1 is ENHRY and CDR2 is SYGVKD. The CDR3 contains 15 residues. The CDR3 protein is CAISESGGKNYEQYF. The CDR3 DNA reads TGTGCCATCAGTGAGTCCGGGGGGAAAAACTACGAGCAGTACTTC.

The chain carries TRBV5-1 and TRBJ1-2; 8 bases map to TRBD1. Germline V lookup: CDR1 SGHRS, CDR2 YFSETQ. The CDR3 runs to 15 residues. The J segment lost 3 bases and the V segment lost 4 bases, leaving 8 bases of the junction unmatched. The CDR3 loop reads CASSPGQGGYYGYTF. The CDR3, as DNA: TGCGCCAGCAGCCCCGGACAGGGTGGGTACTATGGCTACACCTTC.

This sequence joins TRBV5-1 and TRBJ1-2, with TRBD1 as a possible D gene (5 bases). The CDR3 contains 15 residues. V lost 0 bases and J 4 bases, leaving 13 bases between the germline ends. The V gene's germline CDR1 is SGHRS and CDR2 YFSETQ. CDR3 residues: CASSLASQGLYGYTF. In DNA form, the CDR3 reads TGCGCCAGCAGCTTGGCCAGCCAGGGCCTCTATGGCTACACCTTC.

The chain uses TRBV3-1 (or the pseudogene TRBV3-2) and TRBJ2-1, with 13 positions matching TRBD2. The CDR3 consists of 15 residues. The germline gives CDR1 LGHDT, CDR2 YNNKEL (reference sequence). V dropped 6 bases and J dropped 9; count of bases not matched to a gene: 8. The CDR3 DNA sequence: TGTGCCAGCAGTCCTACTAGCGGGGGGGCCGTTGAGCAGTTCTTC. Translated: CASSPTSGGAVEQFF.

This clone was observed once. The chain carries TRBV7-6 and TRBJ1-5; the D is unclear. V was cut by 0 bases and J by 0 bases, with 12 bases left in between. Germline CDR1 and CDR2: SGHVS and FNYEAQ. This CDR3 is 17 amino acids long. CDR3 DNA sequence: TGTGCCAGCAGCTTAGCGGACTCAGTTTATAGCAATCAGCCCCAGCATTTT. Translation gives CASSLADSVYSNQPQHF.

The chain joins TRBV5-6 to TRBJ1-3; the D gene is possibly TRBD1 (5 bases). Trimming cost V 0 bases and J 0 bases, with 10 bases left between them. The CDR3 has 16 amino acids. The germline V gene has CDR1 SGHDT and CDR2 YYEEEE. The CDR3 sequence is CASSLGTGGSGNTIYF. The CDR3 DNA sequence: TGTGCCAGCAGCTTGGGTACGGGGGGCTCTGGAAACACCATATATTTT.

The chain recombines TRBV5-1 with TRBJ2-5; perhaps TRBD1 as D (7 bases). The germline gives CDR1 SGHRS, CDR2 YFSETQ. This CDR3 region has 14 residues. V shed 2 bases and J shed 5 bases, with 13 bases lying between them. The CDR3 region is CASSFGQAGETQYF. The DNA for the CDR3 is TGCGCCAGCAGCTTCGGACAGGCGGGGGAGACCCAGTACTTC.

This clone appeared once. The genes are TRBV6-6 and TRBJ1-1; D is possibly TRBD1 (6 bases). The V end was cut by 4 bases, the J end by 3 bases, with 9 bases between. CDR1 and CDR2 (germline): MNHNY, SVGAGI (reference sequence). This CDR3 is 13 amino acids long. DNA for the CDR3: TGTGCCAGCAGTTTTACAGGGTACACTGAAGCTTTCTTT. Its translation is CASSFTGYTEAFF.

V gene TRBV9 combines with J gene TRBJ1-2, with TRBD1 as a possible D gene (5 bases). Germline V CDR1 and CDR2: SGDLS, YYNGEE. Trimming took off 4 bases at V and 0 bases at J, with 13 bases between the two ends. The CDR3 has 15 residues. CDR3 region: CASSPQTVPNYGYTF. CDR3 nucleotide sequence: TGTGCCAGCAGCCCACAGACAGTGCCTAACTATGGCTACACCTTC.

The CDR3: CASSPGTGGEKLFF. CDR3 nucleotides: TGTGCCAGCAGCCCAGGGACGGGAGGGGAAAAACTGTTTTTT. V is TRBV7-7 and J is TRBJ1-4, with a tentative D call TRBD1 (5 bases). Germline V gives CDR1 SSHAT, CDR2 FNYEAQ (reference sequence). This CDR3 spans 14 amino acids. The V gene lost 5 bases and the J gene lost 8 bases, with 15 bases spanning the gap.

The CDR3 loop is CASSQGQGAKNIQYF. The CDR3 DNA follows: TGCGCCAGCAGCCAGGGACAGGGGGCCAAAAACATTCAGTACTTC. The chain links TRBV4-1 to TRBJ2-4, with 10 positions matching TRBD1. This CDR3 comprises 15 residues. Germline loops: CDR1 MGHRA, CDR2 YSYEKL. The V segment lost 3 bases and the J segment 1 base; nucleotides outside the gene matches: 0.